What follows are 2 T cell receptor beta chains derived from one specimen sequenced in a study of cytomegalovirus exposure and HLA in healthy donors (dated by TCRdb to 2016 to 2017). The library was prepared using the immunoSEQ multiplex PCR assay. For the multiplex PCR, a mixture combining 60 forward primers for TCR Vbeta segments and 13 reverse primers for TCR Jbeta segments was used. Here the immuneACCESS table is served through TCRdb, limited to in-frame sequences with V and J called. Missing clones are a known gap in these copies; in checked studies unresolved V genes cover under half, and the rest lacks a known reason. Here the sample has approximately 100,000 clones; around 64% occur a single time. The top ten constitute 3.2% of the sample. Specimen: PBMCs. All receptors come from a man aged 60-69 years in good health and CMV-seronegative.

This clone was observed a handful of times. This chain links TRBV10-2 with TRBJ1-2; D uncertain. The CDR3 runs to 12 residues. CDR1 is WSHSY, CDR2 SAAADI, per germline. V was trimmed by 3 bases and J by 3 bases, leaving 5 bases between them. The CDR3 DNA reads TGCGCCAGCAGTGACTTCTACTATGGCTACACCTTC. This encodes CASSDFYYGYTF.

J is TRBJ2-6 and V is TRBV15; weak D call: TRBD1 (6 bases). CDR1 is LNHNV and CDR2 is YYDKDF in the germline V gene (reference sequence). Trimming cost V 4 bases and J 0 bases, with 10 bases left between them. The CDR3 loop spans 16 amino acids. CDR3 region: CATSILRGSGANVLTF. DNA for the CDR3: TGTGCCACCAGCATCCTCAGGGGCTCTGGGGCCAACGTCCTGACTTTC. Based on the CDR3 plus reference TRBV15 and TRBJ2-6, the full variable domain is DAMVIQNPRYQVTQFGKPVTLSCSQTLNHNVMYWYQQKSSQAPKLLFHYYDKDFNNEADTPDNFQSRRPNTSFCFLDIRSPGLGDTAMYLCATSILRGSGANVLTFGAGSRLTVL.